Each of the 23 T cell receptor beta chains below was sequenced from the same sample in a study of shared clonotypes between healthy human individuals. Sequenced by immunoSEQ multiplex PCR; TCRdb stores in-frame clones only, minus some. The table records just over 2,000,000 clones, over 85% of them present only once. The sequenced material came from naive CD4+ T cells sorted from blood. Regarding subset: CD45RA+ positively selected. These receptors were collected from a man younger than 35 in good health.

As concerns this clone: Other DNA sequences in this specimen translate into the identical CDR3. The chain has TRBV28 and TRBJ2-3; D is perhaps TRBD1 or TRBD2 (6 bases each). Germline V gene sequence: CDR1 MDHEN, CDR2 SYDVKM. This CDR3 is 15 amino acids long. V gave up 5 bases and J gave up 1 base, with 13 bases separating them. CDR3 DNA: TGTGCCAGCAGTCTAGGGGGGCTGGGCACAGATACGCAGTATTTT. As protein: CASSLGGLGTDTQYF.

The rearrangement joins TRBV5-6 to TRBJ1-2; no clear D gene. V dropped 0 bases and J dropped 0 bases, with 12 bases sitting between them. The germline V gene encodes CDR1 SGHDT and CDR2 YYEEEE. The CDR3 has 16 residues. The CDR3 sequence: CASSLVGWTANYGYTF. CDR3 nucleotide sequence: TGTGCCAGCAGCTTGGTCGGGTGGACCGCTAACTATGGCTACACCTTC.

This chain links TRBV7-8 with TRBJ1-1; D unresolved. Deletions cut 1 base from V and 1 base from J, with 13 bases between. From germline, CDR1 is SGHVS and CDR2 FQNEAQ. The length of the CDR3 is 16 residues. CDR3 in amino acids: CASSLGTSGTNTEAFF. The CDR3 bases are TGTGCCAGCAGCTTAGGGACCTCGGGAACGAACACTGAAGCTTTCTTT.

A word on this clone: This sample includes further DNA sequences coding for the same CDR3. The rearrangement links TRBV30 to TRBJ1-1; D is unresolved. The V end was cut by 4 bases, the J end by 3 bases, with 9 bases between. The CDR3 extends over 12 amino acids. Germline CDR1 is GTSNPN and CDR2 is SVGIG (reference sequence). CDR3 sequence reads: CAWTQSDTEAFF. The CDR3 region has the DNA TGTGCCTGGACACAGAGCGACACTGAAGCTTTCTTT.

CDR3 protein: CASSPADRGEGNQPQHF. The DNA of the CDR3 is TGCGCCAGCAGCCCTGCGGACAGGGGGGAAGGCAATCAGCCCCAGCATTTT. This chain links TRBV4-1 with TRBJ1-5; TRBD1 agrees at 10 bases. The CDR3 is 17 amino acids. Trimming cost V 4 bases and J 2 bases; bases outside gene matches: 8. Germline V gene lookup returns CDR1 MGHRA and CDR2 YSYEKL.

This rearrangement joins TRBV20-1 to TRBJ2-1; D is unclear. The V end was cut by 5 bases, the J end by 10 bases, with 9 bases between. Germline-derived CDR1 and CDR2 are DFQATT and SNEGSKA (reference sequence). The CDR3 is 10 amino acids. The CDR3 region is CSARNPEQFF. In DNA, the CDR3 is TGCAGTGCTCGTAACCCAGAGCAGTTCTTC.

This clone was seen a handful of times. The chain couples TRBV2 to TRBJ1-6, with 8 bases aligning to TRBD1. The CDR3 contains 14 residues. After removal of 4 bases from V and 8 bases from J, the junction contained 4 bases not matched to a gene. Germline loops: CDR1 SNHLY, CDR2 FYNNEI. CDR3 sequence reads: CASSGGTGHSPLHF. CDR3 in DNA: TGTGCCAGCAGTGGAGGGACAGGACATTCACCCCTCCACTTT.

Details on this clone: Other DNA sequences in this specimen translate into the identical CDR3. The gene calls are TRBV28 and TRBJ1-6; 10 bases agree with TRBD1. The CDR3 sequence is 13 residues long. Germline CDR1 MDHEN, CDR2 SYDVKM. V lost 8 bases, J lost 7 bases, and 2 bases stayed unmatched. CDR3 loop: CASRDRGNSPLHF. The CDR3, as DNA: TGTGCCAGCCGGGACAGGGGAAATTCACCCCTCCACTTT.

V and J are TRBV6-5 and TRBJ1-4, with 9 bases lining up with TRBD1. Germline V CDR1 and CDR2: MNHEY, SVGAGI. Unmatched junction bases numbered 6, after V lost 6 bases and J lost 7 bases. This CDR3 spans 14 amino acids. As DNA, the CDR3 is TGTGCCAGCAGCCGTACAGGGGGCAGTGAAAAACTGTTTTTT. This translates into CASSRTGGSEKLFF.

The rearrangement joins TRBV2 to TRBJ2-7; 15 nucleotides match TRBD2. The V gene end was trimmed by 2 bases and the J gene end by 5 bases; junction bases not matched to a gene: 7. The CDR3 consists of 17 residues. CDR1 is SNHLY, CDR2 FYNNEI, per germline. The CDR3 protein is CASSERTSGRGDHEQYF. CDR3 in DNA: TGTGCCAGCAGTGAACGGACTAGCGGGAGGGGCGATCACGAGCAGTACTTC.

The rearrangement links TRBV15 to TRBJ1-1; D possibly corresponds to TRBD1 (5 bases). V lost 1 base to trimming and J lost 8 bases, with 17 bases between them. The CDR3 totals 15 residues. Germline values: CDR1 LNHNV, CDR2 YYDKDF (reference sequence). As DNA, the CDR3 is TGTGCCACCAGCAGAGGGGCGTGGGGGATCGCGGAAGCTTTCTTT. Translation: CATSRGAWGIAEAFF.

In its sample, this clone was seen a few times. This CDR3 is also generated by other DNA sequences in the sample. V is TRBV18 and J is TRBJ1-2, with no clear D. This CDR3 has 12 amino acids. Germline V gene sequence: CDR1 KGHSH, CDR2 LQKENI. Deletions cut 6 bases from V and 3 bases from J, with 8 bases between. The CDR3 loop reads CASSPGDYGYTF. CDR3 in DNA: TGTGCCAGCTCGCCAGGAGACTATGGCTACACCTTC.

Regarding this clone: Its ends do not fully match the called genes, so a read error is possible. Here the CDR3 reads CASSKTGSTNEKLFF. The CDR3 bases are TGTGCTAGCAGCAAGACAGGCTCAACTAATGAAAAACTGTTTTTT. V usage is TRBV7-7 and J usage is TRBJ1-4; D is perhaps TRBD1 (6 bases). Germline values: CDR1 SSHAT, CDR2 FNYEAQ (reference sequence). The CDR3 is made up of 15 amino acids.

The chain uses TRBV11-2 and TRBJ1-1; D is unclear. Between the trimmed V and J ends, which lost 2 bases and 4 bases, there was a span of 11 bases. This CDR3 contains 14 residues. Germline lookup yields CDR1 SGHAT and CDR2 FQNNGV. The CDR3 is CASSLYSKGTEAFF. The CDR3 coding sequence is TGTGCCAGCAGCTTATATTCCAAGGGCACTGAAGCTTTCTTT.

This chain links TRBV5-1 with TRBJ2-7; D is unclear. CDR3 length: 14 residues. V was shortened by 4 bases and J by 1 base, with 12 bases between the two germline ends. Germline V lookup: CDR1 SGHRS, CDR2 YFSETQ. CDR3: CASSQNVGSYEQYF. CDR3 in DNA: TGCGCCAGCAGCCAAAACGTGGGGTCCTACGAGCAGTACTTC.

The chain joins TRBV9 to TRBJ2-3; 7 bases line up with TRBD2. V trimming: 4 bases; J trimming: 1 base; junction bases outside the gene matches: 9. This CDR3 spans 16 amino acids. The V gene's germline CDR1 is SGDLS and CDR2 YYNGEE. CDR3 DNA: TGTGCCAGCAGCTCCAGTGCCACTAGCGGCACAGATACGCAGTATTTT. Protein: CASSSSATSGTDTQYF.

As concerns this clone: The junction does not match germline at one end; this may be a read error. This chain uses TRBV18 with TRBJ1-3; tentative D call: TRBD1 (6 bases). CDR3 size: 15 residues. From germline, CDR1 is KGHSH and CDR2 LQKENI. The CDR3 sequence is CTSSPGGASGNTIYF. In DNA, the CDR3 is TGTACCAGCTCACCCGGGGGCGCCTCCGGAAACACCATATATTTT.

J is TRBJ2-5 and V is TRBV5-1; no firm D call. This CDR3 has 13 residues. V lost 4 bases and J 0 bases, leaving 7 bases between the germline ends. Germline CDR1 reads SGHRS; CDR2 reads YFSETQ. The CDR3 loop is CASSELYQETQYF. CDR3 DNA: TGCGCCAGCAGCGAATTGTACCAAGAGACCCAGTACTTC. Drawing the rest from reference TRBV5-1 and TRBJ2-5, the complete variable domain is KAGVTQTPRYLIKTRGQQVTLSCSPISGHRSVSWYQQTPGQGLQFLFEYFSETQRNKGNFPGRFSGRQFSNSRSEMNVSTLELGDSALYLCASSELYQETQYFGPGTRLLVL.

A word on this clone: This clone may be a read error of a much larger clone one base away. Additional DNA sequences in this sample encode the identical CDR3. The gene calls are TRBV28 and TRBJ1-5; 9 positions match TRBD1. The CDR3 loop spans 15 amino acids. Germline lookup yields CDR1 MDHEN and CDR2 SYDVKM. DNA for the CDR3: TGTGCCAGCACTGGGACAGGGCCTAGCAATCAGCCCCAGCATTTC. Translated: CASTGTGPSNQPQHF.

As regards this clone: A read error may explain this, as a much larger clone is one base away. Other DNA sequences of this sample code for an identical CDR3. The V gene is TRBV18, the J gene TRBJ1-5; 8 bases fit TRBD1. The J segment lost 1 base and the V segment lost 4 bases, leaving 9 bases of the junction unmatched. This CDR3 has 17 amino acids. Germline CDR1 reads KGHSH; CDR2 reads LQKENI. The CDR3 coding sequence is TGTGCCAGCTCACACGCCGGGACAGGAGGGAGCAATCAGCCCCAGCATTTT. It yields the protein CASSHAGTGGSNQPQHF.

The CDR3 protein is CASSYGGMNTEAFF. The DNA of the CDR3 is TGTGCCAGCAGTTATGGGGGAATGAACACTGAAGCTTTCTTT. V is TRBV28 and J is TRBJ1-1; D might be TRBD1 (5 bases). The CDR3 totals 14 residues. The germline V gene has CDR1 MDHEN and CDR2 SYDVKM. V was cut by 4 bases and J by 0 bases, with 9 bases left in between.

The chain uses TRBV5-1 and TRBJ2-3; 7 nucleotides align to TRBD2. Germline values: CDR1 SGHRS, CDR2 YFSETQ. CDR3 length: 14 residues. V trimming: 2 bases; J trimming: 4 bases; junction bases outside the gene matches: 4. CDR3 sequence reads: CASSFTRGADTQYF. The CDR3 DNA follows: TGCGCCAGCAGCTTTACTCGGGGGGCAGATACGCAGTATTTT.

The chain recombines TRBV27 with TRBJ2-3, with D uncertain. There are 14 residues in the CDR3. Germline V gene data show CDR1 as MNHEY and CDR2 as SMNVEV (reference sequence). V gave up 0 bases and J gave up 8 bases, with 12 bases separating them. The DNA of the CDR3 is TGTGCCAGCAGTTTATCGAAGGCAGAGGCTACGCAGTATTTT. Encoded protein: CASSLSKAEATQYF.